The 2 T cell receptor beta chains listed next were all sequenced from one sample in a study of human T cells and chemical hapten exposure. The sample's time point: patch test 1, 2 weeks after DPC sensitization. Treatment denoted: therapeutic diphenylcyclopropenone sensitization with weekly scalp DPC. TCRdb analysed the RACE reads with MiXCR anew, one entry per CDR3 protein. The repertoire has 150,000 to 200,000 distinct CDR3 sequences, roughly 14% of them found once; the top ten carry 1.7%. Sequenced here: whole blood, sampled in connection with sensitization to the hapten diphenylcyclopropenone (DPC). These receptors all come from a woman aged 30 to 39 with alopecia areata. Some clones in this sample may be carry-over from other donors' samples.

The chain employs TRBV18 and TRBJ2-7, with D uncertain. Trimming removed 2 bases from V and 0 bases from J, with 5 bases in between. CDR1 is KGHSH, CDR2 LQKENI, per germline. CDR3 length equals 13 residues. CDR3 nucleotides: TGTGCCAGCTCACCAGGGGACTCCTACGAGCAGTACTTC. This sequence encodes CASSPGDSYEQYF. The entire variable domain, with the rest obtained from reference TRBV18 and TRBJ2-7, is as follows: NAGVMQNPRHLVRRRGQEARLRCSPMKGHSHVYWYRQLPEEGLKFMVYLQKENIIDESGMPKERFSAEFPKEGPSILRIQQVVRGDSAAYFCASSPGDSYEQYFGPGTRLTVT.

This clonotype was picked up many times. The chain has TRBV4-1 and TRBJ2-3; 10 bases agree with TRBD2. Per germline, CDR1 MGHRA and CDR2 YSYEKL. CDR3 length equals 16 residues. Trimming removed 1 base from V and 2 bases from J; junction bases left unmatched: 3. In nucleotides, the CDR3 is TGCGCCAGCAGCCAAGTTCTAGCGGGAGCCACAGATACGCAGTATTTT. Amino acid sequence: CASSQVLAGATDTQYF.